These 14 T cell receptor beta chains came from one sample sequenced in a study of OX40 agonist ivuxolimab in advanced cancers. Library preparation was by the immunoSEQ multiplex PCR assay. TCRdb re-hosts the immuneACCESS table, in-frame sequences only. Its copies lack some clones; in the studies checked, an unresolved V gene accounts for under half of them, and the cause for the rest is not known. The sample table holds about 15,000 clones, of which 50% to 75% were seen once. The ten largest clones take up approximately 8.4% of the sample. Sequenced here: CD4+ or CD8+ T cells sorted from blood, sampled in a trial of the OX40 agonist ivuxolimab. The receptor source for this set is an adult with an advanced solid tumor such as melanoma, head and neck, liver or kidney cancer.

The chain has TRBV13 and TRBJ2-1; 8 bases are a match to TRBD2. This CDR3 comprises 17 residues. Germline V gene data show CDR1 as PRHDT and CDR2 as FYEKMQ (reference sequence). V shed 4 bases and J 4 bases; nucleotides not matched to a gene: 12. CDR3 coding DNA: TGTGCCAGCAGCTCCATGGGGAGCGGGGGCCCTTACAATGAGCAGTTCTTC. This gives the protein CASSSMGSGGPYNEQFF.

The rearrangement uses TRBV6-6 and TRBJ1-6; 9 nucleotides align to TRBD1. Germline values: CDR1 MNHNY, CDR2 SVGAGI (reference sequence). The CDR3 loop spans 15 amino acids. V shed 6 bases and J 10 bases; nucleotides not matched to a gene: 10. CDR3 nucleotide sequence: TGTGCCAGCAGCGAGGGACAGGGCAGTGGGTCACCCCTCCACTTT. This sequence encodes CASSEGQGSGSPLHF.

The chain combines TRBV27 with TRBJ1-5; 7 positions agree with TRBD1. The CDR3 consists of 13 residues. The junction had 10 bases not matched to a gene; V was cut back by 6 bases and J by 11 bases. Germline V gene lookup returns CDR1 MNHEY and CDR2 SMNVEV (reference sequence). CDR3 protein: CASSPGTARAQHF. CDR3 bases: TGTGCCAGCAGCCCCGGGACAGCAAGGGCCCAGCATTTT.

This clone is a singleton in its sample. The chain uses TRBV7-8 and TRBJ2-5, with a possible D match to TRBD2 (6 bases). Trimming took off 2 bases at V and 3 bases at J, with 16 bases between the two ends. The CDR3 spans 16 residues. Germline lookup yields CDR1 SGHVS and CDR2 FQNEAQ. The CDR3 nucleotides read TGTGCCAGCAGCTTATCGGGGGTCCCCTCCGAAGAGACCCAGTACTTC. It yields the protein CASSLSGVPSEETQYF. Full variable domain (remainder filled in from reference TRBV7-8 and TRBJ2-5): GAGVSQSPRYKVAKRGQDVALRCDPISGHVSLFWYQQALGQGPEFLTYFQNEAQLDKSGLPSDRFFAERPEGSVSTLKIQRTQQEDSAVYLCASSLSGVPSEETQYFGPGTRLLVL.

The chain uses TRBV30 and TRBJ2-7; 7 nucleotides align to TRBD2. Germline V gene data show CDR1 as GTSNPN and CDR2 as SVGIG (reference sequence). The CDR3 sequence is 12 residues long. V gave up 3 bases and J gave up 6 bases; unmatched junction bases: 5. The CDR3 coding sequence is TGTGCCTGGAGCGGGGTAGCGGGCGAGCAGTACTTC. Translated, it gives CAWSGVAGEQYF.

This rearrangement joins TRBV5-6 to TRBJ2-7; tentative D call: TRBD1 (6 bases). The germline V gene encodes CDR1 SGHDT and CDR2 YYEEEE. This CDR3 region has 14 residues. V shed 3 bases and J shed 2 bases, with 12 bases lying between them. CDR3 bases: TGTGCCAGCAGCTGGGCAGGGGTAACCTACGAGCAGTACTTC. Translation: CASSWAGVTYEQYF.

The rearrangement uses TRBV4-3 and TRBJ2-7; D not certain. The CDR3 has 13 amino acids. With 3 bases removed from V and 3 bases from J, the gap between germline ends came to 9 bases. CDR1 and CDR2 from the germline V gene are LGHNA and YSLEER. The CDR3 region is CASSQGLSYEQYF. The DNA of the CDR3 is TGCGCCAGCAGCCAGGGATTGAGCTACGAGCAGTACTTC.

By share of the sample, this clone is medium-sized. The rearrangement uses TRBV27 and TRBJ2-7; 8 bases line up with TRBD2. The CDR3 length is 15 residues. Germline CDR1 MNHEY, CDR2 SMNVEV (reference sequence). The V segment lost 5 bases and the J segment 5 bases; nucleotides outside the gene matches: 11. Here the CDR3 DNA reads TGTGCCAGCAGTCTGCCGGGGGGGGCGAGAAACGAGCAGTACTTC. This sequence encodes CASSLPGGARNEQYF.

CDR3 sequence (DNA): TGTGCCAGTCGACAGGGGGCGATGGAGATGAGAACCGGGGAGCTGTTTTTT. It is translated as CASRQGAMEMRTGELFF. V and J are TRBV28 and TRBJ2-2; TRBD1 matches at 10 bases. The J segment lost 5 bases and the V segment lost 9 bases, leaving 15 bases of the junction unmatched. The germline V gene encodes CDR1 MDHEN and CDR2 SYDVKM. The CDR3 extends over 17 amino acids.

Only a few counts were recorded for this clone. DNA for the CDR3: TGTGCCTGGAGCTGGGGGTCGAACACTGAAGCTTTCTTT. This sequence encodes CAWSWGSNTEAFF. The V and J genes are TRBV30 and TRBJ1-1; weak D call: TRBD1 (5 bases). V lost 3 bases, J lost 1 base, and 9 bases lay in between. The CDR3 loop spans 13 amino acids. Germline V CDR1 and CDR2: GTSNPN, SVGIG (reference sequence).

V is TRBV6-5 and J is TRBJ2-1, with TRBD2 matching 16 bases. This CDR3 region has 13 residues. V lost 6 bases and J lost 13; bases outside the gene matches: 3. Germline V CDR1 and CDR2: MNHEY, SVGAGI. This CDR3 reads CASRGLAGGLQFF. The CDR3 region has the DNA TGTGCCAGCAGGGGACTAGCGGGGGGGCTACAGTTCTTC.

The chain couples TRBV4-1 to TRBJ2-7; D call uncertain. Germline loops: CDR1 MGHRA, CDR2 YSYEKL. The CDR3 runs to 11 residues. Trimming cost V 0 bases and J 5 bases, with 2 bases left between them. CDR3 loop: CASSQDHEQYF. CDR3 in DNA: TGCGCCAGCAGCCAAGACCACGAGCAGTACTTC.

The table lists this clone with a few counts. The chain combines TRBV30 with TRBJ1-5; no clear D. The CDR3 loop spans 13 amino acids. Germline CDR1 GTSNPN, CDR2 SVGIG (reference sequence). V dropped 0 bases and J dropped 5 bases, with 8 bases sitting between them. CDR3 sequence reads: CAWSVDGDQPQHF. The CDR3, as DNA: TGTGCCTGGAGTGTAGACGGGGATCAGCCCCAGCATTTT.

This clone was found once. Being one base from a much bigger clone, this may be a read error. This chain joins TRBV13 and TRBJ2-7, with a weak D call TRBD1 (5 bases). Germline loops: CDR1 PRHDT, CDR2 FYEKMQ (reference sequence). The CDR3 has 15 amino acids. CDR3 sequence reads: CAGSFGRENSYEQYF. CDR3 DNA: TGTGCCGGCAGCTTCGGCAGGGAAAACTCCTACGAGCAGTACTTC.